Listed below are T cell receptor beta chains from one sample, sequenced in a study of T cells in Graves' hyperthyroidism and ophthalmopathy. TCRdb reprocessed the multiplex PCR reads via MiXCR and lists one record per CDR3 protein. The data contain 480,000 or so distinct CDR3 sequences, around 14% of them singletons. Source material: blood. These receptors all stem from a woman between 18 and 30 years old with Graves' hyperthyroidism. Each CDR3 is given with its conserved first and last residue. Size is stated as how often the clone was seen (once, few, many) or a class if it is expanded.

TRBV4-2 | few | CASSQVTRGLHNEQFF
TRBV11-3 | many | CASSSRTSMNTEAFF
TRBV10-3 | many | CAISPTGMSGNTIYF
TRBV10-3 | few | CATTSVPSETQYF
TRBV2 | few | CASSDGGRASYEQYF
TRBV11-2 | many | CASSLRVDTQYF
TRBV6-2/TRBV6-3 | many | CASSYGKGGVQETQYF
TRBV24-1 | few | CATSGGGRGTGELFF
TRBV30 | many | CALSGTGNQPQHF
TRBV2 | many | CASIGGPGANVLTF
TRBV3-1 | many | CASSQVRAGQPQHF
TRBV29-1 | many | CSVEAGTRAKNIQYF